One and the same sample provided the 5 T cell receptor beta chains below, sequenced in a study of shared clonotypes between healthy human individuals (dated by TCRdb to 2019 to 2021). The method behind the library was the immunoSEQ multiplex PCR assay. What TCRdb holds here is the immuneACCESS table cut down to in-frame rearrangements. Part of the clones is not present; checked against another copy, under half of the missing clones reflect an unresolved V gene, and the others are unexplained. The sample profile shows 980,000 or so clones; approximately 76% of them were found once. The top ten clones comprise nearly 1.5% of the sample. Sequencing used memory CD4+ T cells sorted from blood. The intended sense of this specimen's cell subset or site label: CD45RA-negative fraction. These TCRs come from a man between 18 and 35 years old in good health.

The chain couples TRBV5-6 to TRBJ2-5; 7 nucleotides agree with TRBD2. The CDR3 is 14 residues long. After removal of 4 bases from V and 1 base from J, the junction contained 4 bases not matched to a gene. The germline V gene has CDR1 SGHDT and CDR2 YYEEEE. CDR3 residues: CASSQLATQETQYF. The CDR3 DNA is TGTGCCAGCAGCCAACTAGCGACCCAAGAGACCCAGTACTTC. The variable domain in full, with the rest retrieved from reference TRBV5-6 and TRBJ2-5, is DAGVTQSPTHLIKTRGQQVTLRCSPKSGHDTVSWYQQALGQGPQFIFQYYEEEERQRGNFPDRFSGHQFPNYSSELNVNALLLGDSALYLCASSQLATQETQYFGPGTRLLVL.

The chain links TRBV5-1 to TRBJ1-2; D is undetermined. The CDR3 runs 13 residues. The germline V and J ends were trimmed by 4 bases and 8 bases, with 15 bases remaining between them. Looked up from germline, CDR1 is SGHRS and CDR2 is YFSETQ. Here the CDR3 reads CASSPLLKDGYTF. The CDR3 DNA sequence: TGCGCCAGCAGCCCTCTTCTGAAGGACGGCTACACCTTC.

This clone was observed a few times. The chain couples TRBV7-2 to TRBJ2-1; TRBD2 matches at 15 bases. V was clipped by 3 bases and J by 6 bases; unmatched bases: 9. This CDR3 region has 18 residues. From germline, CDR1 is SGHTA and CDR2 FQGNSA. The CDR3 region is CASSFLRTSGRAGNEQFF. In nucleotides, the CDR3 is TGTGCCAGCAGCTTTCTTCGGACTAGCGGGAGGGCAGGCAATGAGCAGTTCTTC.

This chain connects TRBV6-6 to TRBJ2-7, with a possible D match to TRBD1 (6 bases). The CDR3 covers 13 residues. The V and J ends lost 5 bases and 6 bases respectively, with 14 bases between them. Looked up from germline, CDR1 is MNHNY and CDR2 is SVGAGI (reference sequence). CDR3 in DNA: TGTGCCAGCAGTAAACAGGGCAGGGTCGAGCAGTACTTC. Translated: CASSKQGRVEQYF.

The chain uses TRBV4-1 and TRBJ1-4, with a tentative D call TRBD1 (6 bases). From germline, CDR1 is MGHRA and CDR2 YSYEKL. The CDR3 runs to 16 residues. Trimming left V 5 bases short and J 0 bases short, with 13 bases between. Written as DNA, the CDR3 is TGCGCCAGCAGCAAGACAGGCCCTGCAACTAATGAAAAACTGTTTTTT. Its protein product is CASSKTGPATNEKLFF.